The TCR beta chain described here comes from a study of blood T cell repertoires in COVID-19. The overall study: From T cells, B-cell-depleted T cells, or PBMCs came the material, which was cDNA or gDNA.

Seattle's cohort entered during active infection and was followed longitudinally. The assay was immunoSEQ multiplex PCR, and TCRdb's table has in-frame clones only and misses some. In the table there are more than 150,000 clones, 85% to 95% of which are singletons. CDR3 size: 12 residues. V shed 4 bases and J shed 1 base, with 4 bases lying between them. The germline V gene has CDR1 SGHNT and CDR2 YENEEA. The chain carries TRBV11-3 and TRBJ1-1; D unresolved. This clonotype originated in a man aged 25 to 40 with COVID-19, enrolled during active disease. The sequenced sample was peripheral blood. This chain's CDR3 is CASSYTNTEAFF. Written as DNA, the CDR3 is TGTGCCAGCAGCTACACGAACACTGAAGCTTTCTTT.